The text below deals with one T cell receptor beta chain. Antigen unknown. Assay used: immunoSEQ multiplex PCR; TCRdb lists only in-frame clones, some missing. The data contain over 150,000 clones, about two thirds of them singletons. Cryopreserved PBMCs supplied 1.5 to 2.5 micrograms of genomic DNA for TCR beta libraries. The sample is drawn from a study of cytotoxic CD8 clonotypes in ibrutinib-treated CLL. Study-wide points: Baseline levels of clonality went above those of age-matched healthy donors and moved with circulating CD8+ T-cell counts. Among the clonotypes, public ones were uncommon and contracted or held stable on treatment.

CDR3 size: 14 residues. Germline values: CDR1 MNHEY, CDR2 SMNVEV (reference sequence). V shed 5 bases and J 2 bases; nucleotides not matched to a gene: 6. This sequence was found in a human donor with chronic lymphocytic leukemia. This specimen was PBMCs, taken after 24 months of ibrutinib treatment. This chain links TRBV27 with TRBJ2-7, with 7 positions matching TRBD2. The CDR3, as DNA: TGTGCCAGCAGTCCAGGGACTACCCCCTACGAGCAGTACTTC. Translating it yields CASSPGTTPYEQYF.